A single sample is the source of the 4 T cell receptor beta chains below, sequenced in a study of cytomegalovirus exposure and HLA in healthy donors. PCR used 60 Vbeta primers and 13 Jbeta primers. Measured with immunoSEQ multiplex PCR; TCRdb has only the in-frame clones, and not every one. Of roughly 120,000 clones listed, about 90% are singletons. Sequenced input: PBMCs. These TCRs come from a man in his forties in good health and CMV-seronegative.

V usage is TRBV25-1 and J usage is TRBJ1-2, with D perhaps matching TRBD1 (5 bases). V was clipped by 3 bases and J by 13 bases, with 12 bases between them. Per germline, CDR1 MGHDK and CDR2 SYGVNS. The CDR3 totals 11 residues. The CDR3 nucleotides are TGTGCCAGCAGTGATTCGGGGGTGTGCACCTTC. Translated, it gives CASSDSGVCTF.

The rearrangement uses TRBV28 and TRBJ2-2, with D possibly being TRBD2 (5 bases). The germline gives CDR1 MDHEN, CDR2 SYDVKM. Trimming removed 5 bases at V and 7 bases at J, with 11 bases between. This CDR3 is built from 13 residues. The CDR3 nucleotides are TGTGCCAGCAGTGGGCGAGCGGACGGGGAGCTGTTTTTT. This encodes CASSGRADGELFF.

The chain has TRBV15 and TRBJ2-5; TRBD1 matches at 8 bases. The germline V gene has CDR1 LNHNV and CDR2 YYDKDF (reference sequence). This CDR3 is built from 15 residues. J gave up 4 bases and V 3 bases, and 7 bases lay outside the gene matches. The CDR3 is CATSRRSGGLETQYF. The CDR3 nucleotides read TGTGCCACCAGCAGGAGGTCAGGGGGCTTAGAGACCCAGTACTTC.

V is TRBV15 and J is TRBJ1-5; D may be TRBD1 (6 bases). The V and J ends lost 6 bases and 2 bases respectively, with 17 bases between them. Germline-derived CDR1 and CDR2 are LNHNV and YYDKDF (reference sequence). The CDR3 totals 16 residues. CDR3 in DNA: TGTGCCACCAGTCCCCCTACAGGGCTGGGCAATCAGCCCCAGCATTTT. Protein product: CATSPPTGLGNQPQHF.